This entry lists 16 T cell receptor beta chains sequenced from one sample in a study of T cell responses to AZD1222 COVID-19 vaccine. Assay used: immunoSEQ multiplex PCR; TCRdb lists only in-frame clones, some missing. The sample contains 120,000 to 150,000 clones, 88% of which appear only once. The specimen was peripheral blood, collected on day 0 of AZD1222 vaccination. All receptors derive from an adult in good health.

This clone was counted a single time. The rearrangement joins TRBV4-1 to TRBJ2-7; D is unclear. Looked up from germline, CDR1 is MGHRA and CDR2 is YSYEKL. Trimming removed 2 bases at V and 2 bases at J, with 10 bases between. The CDR3 has 14 amino acids. The CDR3: CASSQTNTAYEQYF. The CDR3 coding sequence is TGCGCCAGCAGCCAAACGAACACCGCCTACGAGCAGTACTTC.

This clone was seen a single time. Additional DNA sequences in this sample encode the identical CDR3. V usage is TRBV19 and J usage is TRBJ1-5, with D unresolved. This CDR3 has 12 residues. Germline V gene sequence: CDR1 LNHDA, CDR2 SQIVND (reference sequence). Trimming removed 3 bases at V and 4 bases at J, with 4 bases between. CDR3 residues: CASSIGNQPQHF. The CDR3 nucleotides read TGTGCCAGTAGTATTGGGAATCAGCCCCAGCATTTT. The full variable domain, in which reference TRBV19 and TRBJ1-5 provide the parts outside the CDR3, is DGGITQSPKYLFRKEGQNVTLSCEQNLNHDAMYWYRQDPGQGLRLIYYSQIVNDFQKGDIAEGYSVSREKKESFPLTVTSAQKNPTAFYLCASSIGNQPQHFGDGTRLSIL.

The genes are TRBV18 and TRBJ1-1, with a possible D match to TRBD1 (5 bases). V lost 1 base to trimming and J lost 0 bases, with 9 bases between them. CDR3 length equals 15 residues. Germline V CDR1 and CDR2: KGHSH, LQKENI. The CDR3 DNA reads TGTGCCAGCTCACCACGCCGGGGCCTGAACACTGAAGCTTTCTTT. Translated: CASSPRRGLNTEAFF.

The chain couples TRBV9 to TRBJ2-5; TRBD2 agrees at 14 bases. CDR1 and CDR2 from the germline V gene are SGDLS and YYNGEE. The CDR3 loop spans 16 amino acids. J was trimmed by 3 bases and V by 3 bases; bases with no gene match: 4. This chain's CDR3 is CASSAPGLAGEETQYF. CDR3 sequence (DNA): TGTGCCAGCAGCGCTCCGGGACTAGCGGGAGAAGAGACCCAGTACTTC. Complete variable domain (other parts from reference TRBV9 and TRBJ2-5): DSGVTQTPKHLITATGQRVTLRCSPRSGDLSVYWYQQSLDQGLQFLIQYYNGEERAKGNILERFSAQQFPDLHSELNLSSLELGDSALYFCASSAPGLAGEETQYFGPGTRLLVL.

J is TRBJ2-1 and V is TRBV5-8, with D perhaps TRBD1 (6 bases). Germline lookup yields CDR1 SGHTS and CDR2 YDEGEE. V was trimmed by 6 bases and J by 2 bases, leaving 15 bases between them. The CDR3 length is 15 residues. The DNA for the CDR3 is TGTGCCAGCAAGGCCGGGACACTAGCCTACAATGAGCAGTTCTTC. This encodes CASKAGTLAYNEQFF. Full variable domain (outside the CDR3, taken from reference TRBV5-8 and TRBJ2-1): EAGVTQSPTHLIKTRGQQATLRCSPISGHTSVYWYQQALGLGLQFLLWYDEGEERNRGNFPPRFSGRQFPNYSSELNVNALELEDSALYLCASKAGTLAYNEQFFGPGTRLTVL.

This chain links TRBV5-1 with TRBJ2-1, with 10 bases identical to TRBD2. Unmatched junction bases numbered 3, after V lost 3 bases and J lost 0 bases. The V gene's germline CDR1 is SGHRS and CDR2 YFSETQ. This CDR3 is built from 16 residues. Written as DNA, the CDR3 is TGCGCCAGCAGCTCACTAGCGGGGAGCTCCTACAATGAGCAGTTCTTC. It codes for CASSSLAGSSYNEQFF.

This clone appeared many times. This chain connects TRBV6-4 to TRBJ2-1; unclear D gene. Germline V gives CDR1 MRHNA, CDR2 SNTAGT. With 0 bases removed from V and 0 bases from J, the gap between germline ends came to 3 bases. CDR3 length equals 14 residues. As DNA, the CDR3 is TGTGCCAGCAGTGACTCGAGCTCCTACAATGAGCAGTTCTTC. This sequence encodes CASSDSSSYNEQFF.

This clone is a singleton in its sample. Here the CDR3 reads CASSPDRGKGYTF. Written as DNA, the CDR3 is TGTGCCAGCAGCCCGGACAGAGGGAAGGGCTACACCTTC. The chain employs TRBV12-3 or TRBV12-4 and TRBJ1-2; D possibly corresponds to TRBD1 (6 bases). This CDR3 is 13 amino acids long. The V gene lost 6 bases and the J gene lost 8 bases, with 16 bases spanning the gap.

V gene TRBV11-2 combines with J gene TRBJ2-7; TRBD1 matches at 9 bases. Trimming cost V 0 bases and J 6 bases; bases outside gene matches: 6. CDR3 size: 15 residues. CDR1 and CDR2 (germline): SGHAT, FQNNGV. The CDR3 spells CASSLDHRGRIEQYF. The DNA of the CDR3 is TGTGCCAGCAGCTTAGATCACAGGGGGCGAATCGAGCAGTACTTC. The full variable domain, with the rest looked up from reference TRBV11-2 and TRBJ2-7, is EAGVAQSPRYKIIEKRQSVAFWCNPISGHATLYWYQQILGQGPKLLIQFQNNGVVDDSQLPKDRFSAERLKGVDSTLKIQPAKLEDSAVYLCASSLDHRGRIEQYFGPGTRLTVT.

This rearrangement joins TRBV18 to TRBJ1-1; D is unresolved. V was shortened by 4 bases and J by 1 base, with 10 bases between the two germline ends. Looked up from germline, CDR1 is KGHSH and CDR2 is LQKENI. The CDR3 extends over 14 amino acids. The CDR3 bases are TGTGCCAGCTCACAGATTGACGGGAACACTGAAGCTTTCTTT. It specifies CASSQIDGNTEAFF.

The V and J genes are TRBV7-3 and TRBJ1-4; D unclear. This CDR3 has 15 residues. The V gene's germline CDR1 is SGHTA and CDR2 FQGTGA. Deletions cut 2 bases from V and 4 bases from J, with 11 bases between. In DNA form, the CDR3 reads TGTGCCAGCAGCTTATCCCGCAGAAATAATGAAAAACTGTTTTTT. This translates into CASSLSRRNNEKLFF.

The chain has TRBV29-1 and TRBJ1-2; unclear D gene. CDR3 size: 10 residues. The germline V gene has CDR1 SQVTM and CDR2 ANQGSEA. Trimming left V 3 bases short and J 3 bases short, with 2 bases between. This chain's CDR3 is CSVDHYGYTF. CDR3 coding DNA: TGCAGCGTTGACCACTATGGCTACACCTTC.

The CDR3, as DNA: TGTGCCAGCAGCTTGGACTACTACAATGAGCAGTTCTTC. It translates to CASSLDYYNEQFF. The chain recombines TRBV5-4 with TRBJ2-1; D is undetermined. There are 13 residues in the CDR3. V was trimmed by 0 bases and J by 3 bases, leaving 4 bases between them. Germline V gene data show CDR1 as SGHNT and CDR2 as YYREEE (reference sequence).

In regard to this clone: This sample also contains other DNA sequences that code for the same CDR3. The gene calls are TRBV6-5 and TRBJ2-7, with 7 nucleotides matching TRBD1. The V gene end was trimmed by 2 bases and the J gene end by 2 bases; junction bases not matched to a gene: 3. The CDR3 totals 14 residues. Germline values: CDR1 MNHEY, CDR2 SVGAGI. The CDR3: CASSYGQGAYEQYF. CDR3 bases: TGTGCCAGCAGTTACGGGCAGGGGGCCTACGAGCAGTACTTC.

V and J are TRBV19 and TRBJ2-3, with 9 bases matching TRBD1. V dropped 8 bases and J dropped 2; count of bases not matched to a gene: 5. The CDR3 is made up of 14 amino acids. CDR1 is LNHDA, CDR2 SQIVND, per germline (reference sequence). The chain's CDR3 is CASRWTGVTDTQYF. The DNA of the CDR3 is TGTGCCAGTCGTTGGACAGGGGTCACAGATACGCAGTATTTT.

The chain carries TRBV7-3 and TRBJ1-1, with D hard to call. The V end lost 2 bases, the J end lost 7 bases, and 11 bases lay between the germline ends. The V gene's germline CDR1 is SGHTA and CDR2 FQGTGA. The CDR3 is 13 residues long. CDR3 bases: TGTGCCAGCAGCTTAGTTTGGCAGAGTGAAGCTTTCTTT. Translating gives CASSLVWQSEAFF. The variable domain in full, completed from reference TRBV7-3 and TRBJ1-1, reads GAGVSQTPSNKVTEKGKYVELRCDPISGHTALYWYRQSLGQGPEFLIYFQGTGAADDSGLPNDRFFAVRPEGSVSTLKIQRTERGDSAVYLCASSLVWQSEAFFGQGTRLTVV.